This entry lists 11 T cell receptor beta chains sequenced from one sample in a study of blood T cell repertoires in COVID-19. Sequencing used immunoSEQ multiplex PCR; TCRdb keeps in-frame clones, though not all of them. Of under 50,000 clones listed, about 90% were seen once; the top ten hold roughly 6%. Sequencing was performed on peripheral blood. These TCRs come from a man between 65 and 85 years old with active COVID-19.

The gene calls are TRBV6-5 and TRBJ2-2; TRBD1 matches 9 bases. Germline V gene lookup returns CDR1 MNHEY and CDR2 SVGAGI. With V trimmed by 4 bases and J by 6 bases, 3 bases remained unmatched. The CDR3 has 14 residues. DNA of the CDR3: TGTGCCAGCAGTTCAAGGACAGGGGCCGGGGAGCTGTTTTTT. As protein: CASSSRTGAGELFF.

V and J are TRBV6-5 and TRBJ2-2, with D hard to call. Looked up from germline, CDR1 is MNHEY and CDR2 is SVGAGI. There are 14 residues in the CDR3. Trimming removed 5 bases at V and 2 bases at J, with 9 bases between. DNA for the CDR3: TGTGCCAGCAGTCGTCAGACAAACACCGGGGAGCTGTTTTTT. It yields the protein CASSRQTNTGELFF.

This rearrangement joins TRBV9 to TRBJ2-3, with 11 positions matching TRBD2. Germline trimming cut 0 bases from V and 6 bases from J; bases unmatched to any gene: 9. The length of the CDR3 is 17 residues. Germline CDR1 SGDLS, CDR2 YYNGEE. The chain's CDR3 is CASSVAPASGGRDTQYF. The CDR3 DNA follows: TGTGCCAGCAGCGTAGCTCCGGCTAGCGGGGGGCGGGATACGCAGTATTTT.

The CDR3 sequence: CASSLFQGGPYEQYF. CDR3 DNA sequence: TGTGCCAGCAGTTTATTTCAGGGTGGGCCCTACGAGCAGTACTTC. This chain uses TRBV27 with TRBJ2-7; TRBD1 is a possible D gene (5 bases). The CDR3 extends over 15 amino acids. CDR1 is MNHEY, CDR2 SMNVEV, per germline (reference sequence). Trimming left V 1 base short and J 2 bases short, with 12 bases between.

This sequence joins TRBV5-1 and TRBJ2-1; TRBD2 matches at 8 bases. In germline, CDR1 is SGHRS, CDR2 YFSETQ. The CDR3 loop spans 16 amino acids. After removal of 5 bases from V and 7 bases from J, the junction contained 14 bases not matched to a gene. CDR3 nucleotide sequence: TGCGCCAGCAGGGAACCCAGCGGGGGCCTGATTAATGAGCAGTTCTTC. This codes for CASREPSGGLINEQFF.

CDR3 in amino acids: CASSVGTGLNTEAFF. The CDR3 DNA follows: TGTGCCAGCAGCGTAGGGACAGGGCTGAACACTGAAGCTTTCTTT. The chain links TRBV9 to TRBJ1-1, with 8 bases fitting TRBD1. The CDR3 totals 15 residues. Germline V gene data show CDR1 as SGDLS and CDR2 as YYNGEE. Germline trimming cut 0 bases from V and 0 bases from J; bases unmatched to any gene: 1.

The chain carries TRBV27 and TRBJ1-5; 8 bases match TRBD1. J lost 4 bases, V lost 8 bases, and 4 bases had no gene match. Germline CDR1 reads MNHEY; CDR2 reads SMNVEV (reference sequence). The CDR3 length is 13 residues. DNA of the CDR3: TGTGCCAGCTGGCAGGGGGCTAATCAGCCCCAGCATTTT. Translated, it gives CASWQGANQPQHF.

J is TRBJ1-4 and V is TRBV28, with no clear D. CDR3 length: 12 residues. Trimming took off 5 bases at V and 4 bases at J, with 5 bases between the two ends. Germline assignment: CDR1 MDHEN and CDR2 SYDVKM. CDR3 sequence reads: CASSPGNEKLFF. The CDR3 DNA follows: TGTGCCAGCAGTCCGGGTAATGAAAAACTGTTTTTT.

This clone was seen more than once but under ten times. This chain links TRBV29-1 with TRBJ2-7, with TRBD2 as a possible D gene (6 bases). The length of the CDR3 is 13 residues. The germline V gene encodes CDR1 SQVTM and CDR2 ANQGSEA. Trimming stripped 4 bases from V and 5 bases from J, with 15 bases between. CDR3 nucleotides: TGCAGCGTTGTTTCGGGGGTAATCGACGAGCAGTACTTC. It codes for CSVVSGVIDEQYF.

V and J are TRBV6-5 and TRBJ1-5; D is uncertain. The V gene lost 2 bases and the J gene lost 3 bases, with 5 bases spanning the gap. Germline V gene data show CDR1 as MNHEY and CDR2 as SVGAGI. This CDR3 region has 13 residues. The CDR3: CASSYEVNQPQHF. In DNA, the CDR3 is TGTGCCAGCAGTTACGAGGTCAATCAGCCCCAGCATTTT.

The rearrangement links TRBV5-1 to TRBJ1-3; 7 positions match TRBD1. CDR3 size: 15 residues. The J segment lost 2 bases and the V segment lost 3 bases, leaving 5 bases of the junction unmatched. Germline CDR1 reads SGHRS; CDR2 reads YFSETQ. The CDR3 protein is CASSYRTGTGNTIYF. CDR3 in DNA: TGCGCCAGCAGCTACCGGACAGGAACTGGAAACACCATATATTTT.